This T cell receptor beta chain is drawn from a study of CD8+ T cells in alopecia areata. Study in general: Scoring of severity for treated patients was based on percentage of affected scalp area.

Details on this clone: Its antigen is undetermined. The sample carries other DNA sequences with the same CDR3.

Findings of the study overall: Relative to normal scalp, lesional scalp, especially alopecia totalis/universalis, showed higher clonality.

The CDR3 sequence is 14 residues long. V dropped 6 bases and J dropped 4 bases, with 15 bases sitting between them. Per the germline V gene, CDR1 is MNHEY and CDR2 is SVGAGI. The treatment: oral pan-JAK inhibitor, 5-10 mg twice daily. Collected material from alopecia areata patients comprised lesional scalp punch biopsies and peripheral blood. It was from PBMCs that CD4+ and CD8+ T cells were sorted. Extracted from the samples, RNA was reverse transcribed into cDNA to serve as the sequencing template. Produced via immunoSEQ multiplex PCR; TCRdb's table is partial and in-frame only. Of 150,000 to 250,000 clones listed, about 62% are singletons.

The chain uses TRBV6-5 and TRBJ1-1; maybe TRBD1 (5 bases). The sequenced sample was CD4+ T cells sorted from blood, obtained at week 24, from a patient treated with tofacitinib. The TCR originated in a human donor with alopecia areata. The CDR3 protein is CASSPRGLGTEAFF. For the CDR3, the DNA is TGTGCCAGCAGCCCTAGGGGATTGGGCACTGAAGCTTTCTTT.